The rows below give T cell receptor beta chains drawn from one sample of a study of OX40 agonist ivuxolimab in advanced cancers. TCRdb's copy holds only in-frame clones and misses some; the assay was immunoSEQ multiplex PCR. The data show approximately 20,000 clones, around 84% seen once. The sample here was CD4+ or CD8+ T cells sorted from blood, taken in a trial of the OX40 agonist ivuxolimab. The receptor set was obtained from an adult with an advanced solid tumor such as melanoma, head and neck, liver or kidney cancer. The CDR3 runs from the conserved cysteine through the conserved F or W. Fields, in order: clone size, J gene, D gene, V gene, CDR3 protein, CDR3 DNA. D genes are given only for firm matches. Some rows mark clone size as missing; the rest say once, few, many or name a class of expanded clone.

>NA|TRBJ2-7|TRBD2|TRBV2
CASTRGRSRHEQYF
TGTGCCAGCACGCGCGGGAGGAGCCGCCACGAGCAGTACTTC
>NA|TRBJ2-1|NA|TRBV11-3
CASSFYGGSGNEQFF
TGTGCCAGCAGCTTTTATGGGGGCTCGGGTAATGAGCAGTTCTTC
>NA|TRBJ2-7|NA|TRBV30
CAWSTGNPYEQYF
TGTGCCTGGAGTACAGGGAATCCCTACGAGCAGTACTTC
>NA|TRBJ2-7|NA|TRBV11-2
CASSLEWGSSYEQYF
TGTGCCAGCAGCTTAGAGTGGGGGAGCTCCTACGAGCAGTACTTC
>NA|TRBJ2-7|NA|TRBV5-1
CASSLDFAYEQYF
TGCGCCAGCAGCTTGGACTTCGCCTACGAGCAGTACTTC
>NA|TRBJ2-1|NA|TRBV7-3
CASSLSPLASSYNEQFF
TGTGCCAGCAGCTTAAGCCCCCTCGCAAGCTCCTACAATGAGCAGTTCTTC
>NA|TRBJ2-5|TRBD2|TRBV30
CAWGLAPAMETQYF
TGTGCCTGGGGACTAGCCCCCGCAATGGAGACCCAGTACTTC
>NA|TRBJ2-1|TRBD2|TRBV4-1
CASSQGRVWGGEQFF
TGCGCCAGCAGCCAAGGGAGGGTTTGGGGGGGTGAGCAGTTCTTC
>NA|TRBJ2-7|NA|TRBV4-3
CASSQDPIGANSYEQCF
TGCGCCAGCAGCCAAGATCCGATCGGGGCAAACTCCTACGAGCAGTGCTTC
>NA|TRBJ2-6|NA|TRBV25-1
CASSEFEGSGANVLTF
TGTGCCAGCAGTGAATTTGAGGGCTCTGGGGCCAACGTCCTGACTTTC
>NA|TRBJ2-1|TRBD1|TRBV2
CASRTDRAAYNEQFF
TGTGCCAGCAGAACCGACAGGGCAGCCTACAATGAGCAGTTCTTC
>few|TRBJ1-4|NA|TRBV18
CASSPSQGTRTATNEKLFF
TGTGCCAGCTCACCATCGCAGGGGACCCGTACTGCAACTAATGAAAAACTGTTTTTT
>NA|TRBJ1-1|TRBD1|TRBV7-8
CASSWDRLGTEAFF
TGTGCCAGCAGCTGGGACAGGCTGGGTACTGAAGCTTTCTTT
>NA|TRBJ2-2|NA|TRBV7-8
CASSLRGSPRGTGELFF
TGTGCCAGCAGCTTAAGGGGGTCACCGAGGGGTACCGGGGAGCTGTTTTTT
>NA|TRBJ2-5|TRBD1|TRBV2
CASSGGRGQGETQYF
TGTGCCAGCAGTGGGGGGCGGGGACAGGGAGAGACCCAGTACTTC
>once|TRBJ1-2|NA|TRBV5-8
CASSLRGTASNYGYTF
TGTGCCAGCAGCTTGCGGGGGACCGCCTCTAACTATGGCTACACCTTC
>NA|TRBJ1-5|NA|TRBV5-6
CASSLGPPSSNQPQHF
TGTGCCAGCAGCTTGGGTCCCCCCAGTAGCAATCAGCCCCAGCATTTT
>NA|TRBJ2-7|NA|TRBV7-9
CASSLEVPDEQYF
TGTGCCAGCAGCTTAGAGGTTCCGGACGAGCAGTACTTC
>NA|TRBJ2-6|NA|TRBV28
CASSLSGAGANVLTF
TGTGCCAGCAGTTTATCGGGGGCTGGGGCCAACGTCCTGACTTTC
>NA|TRBJ2-7|NA|TRBV28
CASSAGTGAYEQYF
TGTGCCAGCAGTGCGGGGACCGGTGCCTACGAGCAGTACTTC
>NA|TRBJ2-1|NA|TRBV4-3
CASSQMRGRYNEQFF
TGCGCCAGCAGCCAAATGAGGGGACGGTACAATGAGCAGTTCTTC
>NA|TRBJ1-1|NA|TRBV2
CASRSDRETEAFF
TGTGCCAGCAGGTCGGACCGGGAGACTGAAGCTTTCTTT
>NA|TRBJ2-7|TRBD1|TRBV6-5
CASTEGQGAYEQYF
TGTGCCAGCACCGAGGGACAGGGGGCCTACGAGCAGTACTTC
>NA|TRBJ1-2|TRBD1|TRBV10-3
CAIAGTGSVIDGYTF
TGTGCCATCGCCGGGACAGGGTCGGTAATAGATGGCTACACCTTC
>NA|TRBJ1-1|NA|TRBV6-5
CASSYVPKNTEAFF
TGTGCCAGCAGTTACGTCCCGAAGAACACTGAAGCTTTCTTT
>NA|TRBJ2-7|NA|TRBV7-3
CASSLTGDEQYF
TGTGCCAGCAGCTTAACGGGGGACGAGCAGTACTTC
>NA|TRBJ2-7|NA|TRBV11-2
CASSLRGSHSYEQYF
TGTGCCAGCAGCCTTCGGGGCAGTCACTCCTACGAGCAGTACTTC
>NA|TRBJ1-1|TRBD1|TRBV4-1
CASSQVVSATGTNTEAFF
TGCGCCAGCAGCCAAGTCGTTTCGGCGACAGGGACGAACACTGAAGCTTTCTTT
>NA|TRBJ2-1|TRBD2|TRBV4-2
CASQGSGGFSYNEQFF
TGTGCCAGCCAAGGTAGCGGGGGGTTCTCCTACAATGAGCAGTTCTTC
>once|TRBJ1-1|NA|TRBV5-1
CASSLGGRGVSEAFF
TGCGCCAGCAGCTTGGGAGGCAGGGGAGTATCTGAAGCTTTCTTT
>NA|TRBJ1-1|NA|TRBV2
CAGRVNTEAFF
TGTGCCGGAAGAGTGAACACTGAAGCTTTCTTT
>NA|TRBJ2-7|NA|TRBV10-3
CAISGLSYEQYF
TGTGCCATCAGTGGACTGTCCTACGAGCAGTACTTC
>NA|TRBJ2-5|NA|TRBV5-1
CASSLGVDGGRETQYF
TGCGCCAGCAGCTTAGGAGTAGACGGGGGTCGGGAGACCCAGTACTTC
>NA|TRBJ1-5|TRBD1|TRBV19
CASSADRDKSQHF
TGTGCCAGTAGTGCGGACAGGGATAAGTCCCAGCATTTT
>NA|TRBJ2-1|NA|TRBV28
CASSFLIITQDSYNEQFF
TGTGCCAGCAGTTTTTTAATAATTACACAGGACTCCTACAATGAGCAGTTCTTC
>NA|TRBJ1-5|TRBD1|TRBV28
CASSLTGTGSLGDQPQHF
TGTGCCAGCAGTTTGACTGGGACAGGGTCCCTCGGGGATCAGCCCCAGCATTTT
>NA|TRBJ2-5|NA|TRBV28
CASSLIGQETQYF
TGTGCCAGCAGTTTAATCGGACAAGAGACCCAGTACTTC
>NA|TRBJ1-2|TRBD1|TRBV5-1
CASSLGQGYYGYTF
TGCGCCAGCAGCTTGGGACAGGGGTACTATGGCTACACCTTC
>NA|TRBJ2-1|TRBD1|TRBV4-3
CASSQARGPGQMNEQFF
TGCGCCAGCAGCCAAGCTAGGGGACCGGGACAGATGAATGAGCAGTTCTTC
>NA|TRBJ2-1|TRBD1|TRBV28
CASSSGTGKYNEQFF
TGTGCCAGCAGTAGCGGGACAGGGAAGTACAATGAGCAGTTCTTC
>NA|TRBJ2-7|TRBD1|TRBV10-3
CAIRDSAYEQYF
TGTGCCATCCGGGACAGTGCCTACGAGCAGTACTTC
>NA|TRBJ1-5|NA|TRBV7-2
CASSPRRDNQPQHF
TGTGCCAGCAGTCCCCGTCGGGACAATCAGCCCCAGCATTTT